This TCR beta chain is drawn from a study of T cells in Graves' hyperthyroidism and ophthalmopathy. Study as a whole: Blood from the periphery was taken at initial diagnosis, before any treatment. Study-level findings and limits: Peripheral blood also featured most of the thyroid clonotypes expanded above 0.001.

The TCR beta CDR3 regions underwent amplification using RNA transcripts as the source. The study used the HTBI primer set for a first-round RT-PCR of the TCR CDR3. TCRdb re-analysed the multiplex PCR reads in MiXCR, keeping a single row per CDR3 protein. Of 340,000 or so distinct CDR3 sequences in the sample, approximately 18% were seen once. The CDR3 totals 15 residues. The germline V and J ends were trimmed by 3 bases and 0 bases, with 11 bases remaining between them. This clonotype was recorded once. Its target is unknown. Absence of ophthalmopathy progression within 18 months defined stable Graves' hyperthyroidism.

This rearrangement joins TRBV12-3 or TRBV12-4 to TRBJ2-5; D is uncertain. Material: blood. The sequence was collected from a woman aged 45-65 years with Graves' hyperthyroidism. The DNA of the CDR3 is TGTGCCAGCAGTTTGTCGTCCCTAGACCAAGAGACCCAGTACTTC. Its protein product is CASSLSSLDQETQYF.